A selection of T cell receptor beta chains follows, all from one sample in a study of T cells after yellow fever vaccination. TCRdb analysed the 5' RACE reads with MiXCR anew, one entry per CDR3 protein. This table holds 170,000 or so distinct CDR3 sequences, about 6% found once. The sample here was CD4+ T cells sorted from PBMCs, taken on the day of the first yellow fever vaccination. Receptor source: a man aged 18 to 35 who received the YFV17D yellow fever vaccine. Both conserved end residues are part of each CDR3. Each record gives: V gene, D gene, J gene, clone size, CDR3 DNA, CDR3 protein. D genes are given only for firm matches. Size is omitted from some rows. Given values are once, few, many or a class for expanded clones.

>TRBV18|-|TRBJ2-1|-
TGTGCCAGCTCGCCAGACCTAGAGAGTGAGCAGTTCTTC
CASSPDLESEQFF
>TRBV6-5|-|TRBJ1-1|many
TGTGCCAGCAGTTACGACGGACAGTCGAACACTGAAGCTTTCTTT
CASSYDGQSNTEAFF
>TRBV7-3|-|TRBJ2-3|many
TGTGCCAGCAGTCCGATGGGCACAGATACGCAGTATTTT
CASSPMGTDTQYF
>TRBV12-3/TRBV12-4|-|TRBJ2-7|many
TGTGCCAGCATCAGGGGGGCGAGCTCCTACGAGCAGTACTTC
CASIRGASSYEQYF
>TRBV7-9|TRBD1|TRBJ2-7|-
TGTGCCAGCAGCTTGACAGGGAGTTCCGAGCAGTACTTC
CASSLTGSSEQYF
>TRBV29-1|TRBD1|TRBJ2-3|many
TGCAGCGCAACCGGACAGGACAGAGGCACAGATACGCAGTATTTT
CSATGQDRGTDTQYF
>TRBV5-1|TRBD1|TRBJ1-2|-
TGCGCCAGCAGCTCGGACAGGGGCACCGGCTACACCTTC
CASSSDRGTGYTF
>TRBV7-9|-|TRBJ2-3|-
TGTGCCAGCAGCTTAGGGGCAGGGTCGGATACGCAGTATTTT
CASSLGAGSDTQYF
>TRBV20-1|TRBD1|TRBJ1-5|many
TGCAGTGCAAAGACAGGGGTCAATCAGCCCCAGCATTTT
CSAKTGVNQPQHF
>TRBV5-4|-|TRBJ1-6|few
TGTGCCAGCAGCTTGGGAGCAGACTCCTATAATTCACCCCTCCACTTT
CASSLGADSYNSPLHF
>TRBV6-5|TRBD2|TRBJ2-7|many
TGTGCCAGCAGTACGCAGTACGGCGGGGGGCAGTACTTC
CASSTQYGGGQYF
>TRBV5-1|-|TRBJ1-6|many
TGCGCCAGCAGCTTGGATCCTGTGAGCTCCTATAATTCACCCCTCCACTTT
CASSLDPVSSYNSPLHF
>TRBV24-1|TRBD1|TRBJ2-2|-
TGTGCCACCAGTTCTTCTACAGGGGGTTCCGCGAACACCGGGGAGCTGTTTTTT
CATSSSTGGSANTGELFF
>TRBV5-6|-|TRBJ2-3|many
TGTGCCAGCAGTTCCGGACTAATTCGCGCAGATACGCAGTATTTT
CASSSGLIRADTQYF
>TRBV5-1|-|TRBJ2-3|many
TGCGCCAGCCGGGACGTAAACGAGGATACGCAGTATTTT
CASRDVNEDTQYF
>TRBV5-1|TRBD1|TRBJ1-1|-
TGCGCCAGCAGGATTGACAGGGGTACTGAAGCTTTCTTT
CASRIDRGTEAFF
>TRBV7-2|-|TRBJ1-2|-
TGTGCCAGCAGCTTAGGATCGGGGAGGACGAGTGGCTACACCTTC
CASSLGSGRTSGYTF
>TRBV5-1|TRBD1|TRBJ2-7|many
TGCGCCAGCAGCTTGGGACCGGGACAGGGGAACTACGAGCAGTACTTC
CASSLGPGQGNYEQYF
>TRBV11-1|-|TRBJ2-5|-
TGTGCCAGCAGCTTAACTCTAGCTGCAGAGACCCAGTACTTC
CASSLTLAAETQYF
>TRBV10-1|TRBD1|TRBJ2-2|many
TGCGCCAGCAGCGGGACAGCGATACGCGGGGAGCTGTTTTTT
CASSGTAIRGELFF
>TRBV9|-|TRBJ2-5|few
TGTGCCAGCATCGTAGAGACCCAGTACTTC
CASIVETQYF
>TRBV3-1|TRBD1|TRBJ2-5|many
TGTGCCAGCAGAGACGTGGGACAGGGAGAAGAGACCCAGTACTTC
CASRDVGQGEETQYF
>TRBV5-1|-|TRBJ1-5|many
TGCGCCAGCAGCTTGACACCTACAGGGACCGGTCAGCCCCAGCATTTT
CASSLTPTGTGQPQHF
>TRBV29-1|TRBD1|TRBJ2-3|once
TGCAGCGTTAGAAGGGACAGGGCGGAAGATACGCAGTATTTT
CSVRRDRAEDTQYF
>TRBV4-3|-|TRBJ1-1|many
TGCGCCAGCAGCCAAGATCTCAGCACTGAAGCTTTCTTT
CASSQDLSTEAFF
>TRBV29-1|TRBD2|TRBJ2-3|many
TGCAGCGTTGTGCCTAGCGGAAACACAGATACGCAGTATTTT
CSVVPSGNTDTQYF
>TRBV7-2|-|TRBJ2-3|many
TGTGCCAGCAGCTTAGGAGGGAGTCAAGATACGCAGTATTTT
CASSLGGSQDTQYF
>TRBV5-1|-|TRBJ1-2|many
TGCGCCAGCAGCTTGCCGACAGATTTTAACTATGGCTACACCTTC
CASSLPTDFNYGYTF
>TRBV6-1|-|TRBJ2-3|-
TGTGCCAGCAAAATCACGGGGGCAGATACGCAGTATTTT
CASKITGADTQYF
>TRBV25-1|-|TRBJ1-5|many
TGTGCCAGCCAGGCGGGGGAGGGTAGCAATCAGCCCCAGCATTTT
CASQAGEGSNQPQHF
>TRBV29-1|-|TRBJ1-1|few
TGCAGCGCGAGGGGGGACGCTGAAGCTTTCTTT
CSARGDAEAFF
>TRBV10-3|TRBD1|TRBJ2-3|many
TGTGCCGCCGAGGGACAGGGGACAGATACGCAGTATTTT
CAAEGQGTDTQYF
>TRBV5-1|-|TRBJ2-3|-
TGCGCCAGCAGCCTCTGGACCGTTACAGATACGCAGTATTTT
CASSLWTVTDTQYF
>TRBV9|TRBD1|TRBJ1-1|few
TGTGCCAGCAGCGTAGGTAACAGGGGCAGCACTGAAGCTTTCTTT
CASSVGNRGSTEAFF
>TRBV20-1|TRBD1|TRBJ2-3|many
TGCAGTGCAACCGGGACAGGGACGACAGATACGCAGTATTTT
CSATGTGTTDTQYF
>TRBV6-6|-|TRBJ2-4|few
TGTGCCAGCAGCCTCAACATTCAGTACTTC
CASSLNIQYF
>TRBV2|TRBD1|TRBJ2-7|-
TGTGCCAGCAGTGAACAGGGGGCCACCTACGAGCAGTACTTC
CASSEQGATYEQYF
>TRBV18|-|TRBJ1-2|few
TGTGCCAGCTCACCCTTGGACGGGGTTTACGGCTACACCTTC
CASSPLDGVYGYTF
>TRBV4-3|TRBD1|TRBJ2-3|-
TGCGCCAGTGGTCCAGGGGGAGACACAGATACGCAGTATTTT
CASGPGGDTDTQYF
>TRBV20-1|-|TRBJ2-2|few
TGCAGTGCCAGCGGACACCCGAACACCGGGGAGCTGTTTTTT
CSASGHPNTGELFF
>TRBV4-1|TRBD1|TRBJ1-1|few
TGCGCCAGCAGCCTCGGACAGGGCCAGGGGACTGAAGCTTTCTTT
CASSLGQGQGTEAFF
>TRBV29-1|TRBD2|TRBJ2-3|-
TGCAGCGTTGTGGGCGGGGGGGGTGGCACAGATACGCAGTATTTT
CSVVGGGGGTDTQYF
>TRBV7-2|-|TRBJ2-1|-
TGTGCCAGCAGCCGGGGGGCGCCATCCTACAATGAGCAGTTCTTC
CASSRGAPSYNEQFF
>TRBV4-1|-|TRBJ1-4|few
TGCGCCAGCAGCCATGCCGCCGAAGGGGAAAAACTGTTTTTT
CASSHAAEGEKLFF
>TRBV3-1|-|TRBJ1-4|many
TGTGCCAGCAGCCAAGATTGGGGGGCGCAGGAAAAACTGTTTTTT
CASSQDWGAQEKLFF
>TRBV5-1|-|TRBJ1-2|many
TGCGCCAGCAGCCCCTACGGGCCCGGGTCCCGCACCTTC
CASSPYGPGSRTF
>TRBV11-2|TRBD1|TRBJ2-7|many
TGTGCCAGCAGCTTACGACAGGGATGGAGCTCCTACGAGCAGTACTTC
CASSLRQGWSSYEQYF
>TRBV2|TRBD1|TRBJ1-2|-
TGTGCCAGCAGGACCACAGGGGATGGCTACACCTTC
CASRTTGDGYTF
>TRBV7-9|-|TRBJ1-3|-
TGTGCCAGCAGATATAACCGGGACACATCTTCTGGAAACACCATATATTTT
CASRYNRDTSSGNTIYF
>TRBV5-1|-|TRBJ1-6|few
TGCGCCAGCAGCTTGGCGGCGGAGAGCTCCTATAATTCACCCCTCCACTTT
CASSLAAESSYNSPLHF
>TRBV19|-|TRBJ2-3|many
TGTGCCAGTAGTCCCCAGGGGAACACAGATACGCAGTATTTT
CASSPQGNTDTQYF
>TRBV4-2|-|TRBJ2-3|many
TGTGCCAGCAGCCAAGGATTGGCCCAGGCAGCCCCTGGCACAGATACGCAGTATTTT
CASSQGLAQAAPGTDTQYF
>TRBV9|TRBD1|TRBJ2-7|few
TGTGCCAGCAGCGCCAACTCCGGGACAGACTTTACCTACGAGCAGTACTTC
CASSANSGTDFTYEQYF
>TRBV7-2|-|TRBJ2-1|many
TGTGCCAGCAGCGAACAAACAGATGGGGTCAGGTTCTTC
CASSEQTDGVRFF
>TRBV12-3/TRBV12-4|-|TRBJ1-2|few
TGTGCCAGCAGTTACGCAGGGGTCGACTATGGCTACACCTTC
CASSYAGVDYGYTF
>TRBV5-5|-|TRBJ2-7|many
TGTGCCAGCAGCTTGGGCTACAGGGTGGATCTTTACGAGCAGTACTTC
CASSLGYRVDLYEQYF